This T cell receptor (beta chain) was identified during a study of identical twins. TCRdb fed the 5' RACE reads into MiXCR, producing one record per CDR3 protein. Of 450,000 or so distinct CDR3 sequences in the sample, 15% to 20% were seen once. Germline loops: CDR1 MDHEN, CDR2 SYDVKM. This CDR3 region has 14 residues. The trim removed 7 bases at V and 3 bases at J, leaving 6 bases unmatched. This clonotype was found a few times. The sample taken for sequencing was naive T cells sorted from blood. The rearrangement links TRBV28 to TRBJ2-7, with 10 bases aligning to TRBD1. The clonotype originates from a man aged 50 to 60 in good health. The CDR3 bases are TGTGCCAGCATCCCGACAGGGGGCTACTACGAGCAGTACTTC. This sequence encodes CASIPTGGYYEQYF. Looking up the rest from reference TRBV28 and TRBJ2-7 gives the full variable domain: DVKVTQSSRYLVKRTGEKVFLECVQDMDHENMFWYRQDPGLGLRLIYFSYDVKMKEKGDIPEGYSVSREKKERFSLILESASTNQTSMYLCASIPTGGYYEQYFGPGTRLTVT.